Below are 8 T cell receptor beta chains sequenced from a single sample in a study of beta chain features in type 1 diabetes. Investigators reverse transcribed all isolated RNA, so they sequenced expressed TCRB transcripts. Generated by immunoSEQ multiplex PCR, the TCRdb table keeps only in-frame clones and is missing some. The data hold 200,000 to 250,000 clones, with about 9.3% observed a single time. Sequencing was done on a sample of naive CD4+ T cells from blood. All receptors come from a woman between 18 and 30 years old in good health.

The table lists this clone with a few counts. The V call is TRBV18, the J call TRBJ2-1; D possibly corresponds to TRBD2 (6 bases). Germline CDR1 KGHSH, CDR2 LQKENI. Trimming shortened V by 3 bases and J by 3 bases, and 18 bases separated the two germline ends. The CDR3 is made up of 17 amino acids. The CDR3 is CASSPPLRRVLYNEQFF. DNA of the CDR3: TGTGCCAGCTCACCGCCACTGCGGAGGGTACTCTACAATGAGCAGTTCTTC.

Worth noting for this clone: Different DNA sequences within this sample yield the same CDR3. The gene calls are TRBV30 and TRBJ2-7; possibly TRBD2 for D (5 bases). There are 14 residues in the CDR3. V was shortened by 0 bases and J by 0 bases, with 9 bases between the two germline ends. The V gene's germline CDR1 is GTSNPN and CDR2 SVGIG (reference sequence). This CDR3 reads CAWSVRRDSYEQYF. CDR3 coding DNA: TGTGCCTGGAGTGTACGACGGGACTCCTACGAGCAGTACTTC. The full variable domain, with the rest looked up from reference TRBV30 and TRBJ2-7, is SQTIHQWPATLVQPVGSPLSLECTVEGTSNPNLYWYRQAAGRGLQLLFYSVGIGQISSEVPQNLSASRPQDRQFILSSKKLLLSDSGFYLCAWSVRRDSYEQYFGPGTRLTVT.

This clone was recorded a few times. This rearrangement joins TRBV5-4 to TRBJ2-3, with 10 bases that match TRBD1. Germline V gene data show CDR1 as SGHNT and CDR2 as YYREEE (reference sequence). This CDR3 contains 17 residues. The trim removed 4 bases at V and 3 bases at J, leaving 11 bases unmatched. The CDR3 bases are TGTGCCAGCAGCCAGGACAGGGGGGCCCCGAAAACAGATACGCAGTATTTT. As protein: CASSQDRGAPKTDTQYF.

The chain is built from TRBV2 and TRBJ2-1; 15 bases line up with TRBD2. V was pared by 6 bases and J by 9 bases, with 6 bases of the junction left unmatched. The CDR3 is made up of 15 amino acids. The germline CDR1 and CDR2 sequences are SNHLY and FYNNEI. This CDR3 reads CASRGTSGRMGEQFF. The CDR3 nucleotides read TGTGCCAGCAGAGGGACTAGCGGGAGGATGGGTGAGCAGTTCTTC.

The rearrangement links TRBV27 to TRBJ1-1, with 8 bases aligning to TRBD1. CDR1 is MNHEY and CDR2 is SMNVEV in the germline V gene (reference sequence). The CDR3 consists of 17 residues. V lost 1 base and J lost 0; bases outside the gene matches: 7. DNA for the CDR3: TGTGCCAGCAGTTTATTCGCTATACAGGGGGTGAACACTGAAGCTTTCTTT. It codes for CASSLFAIQGVNTEAFF.

The chain joins TRBV29-1 to TRBJ2-3, with D perhaps TRBD2 (5 bases). The ends were cut back, 6 bases at V and 2 bases at J, with 15 bases in the middle. Germline loops: CDR1 SQVTM, CDR2 ANQGSEA. There are 14 residues in the CDR3. The DNA for the CDR3 is TGCAGCGTCGGGGTGGGGTCTCTCACAGATACGCAGTATTTT. Protein product: CSVGVGSLTDTQYF.

The chain employs TRBV9 and TRBJ1-1; perhaps TRBD1 as D (6 bases). V lost 3 bases to trimming and J lost 5 bases, with 11 bases between them. This CDR3 spans 13 amino acids. CDR1 is SGDLS, CDR2 YYNGEE, per germline. The CDR3 is CASSAKGGTEAFF. The DNA of the CDR3 is TGTGCCAGCAGCGCAAAGGGGGGGACTGAAGCTTTCTTT.

V gene TRBV11-2 combines with J gene TRBJ2-3, with 11 positions matching TRBD2. This CDR3 is built from 17 residues. With V trimmed by 1 base and J by 3 bases, 6 bases remained unmatched. CDR1 and CDR2 from the germline V gene are SGHAT and FQNNGV. The CDR3 loop is CASSLALAGGRTDTQYF. The CDR3, as DNA: TGTGCCAGCAGCTTAGCCCTAGCGGGGGGCAGGACAGATACGCAGTATTTT.